This paragraph covers one T cell receptor (beta chain) sequence. The data were produced by immunoSEQ multiplex PCR, yet TCRdb's version contains in-frame clones alone and is incomplete. The table records about 82,000 clones, about 90% of them present only once. This sample is part of a study of glioma-infiltrating T cells after dendritic cell vaccination. PBMC were collected before vaccination, two weeks after the third vaccination, and at progression. With 5 bases clipped from V and 2 bases from J, the junction kept 6 bases outside the gene matches. This CDR3 has 16 residues. The germline V gene has CDR1 ENHRY and CDR2 SYGVKD.

The sample consisted of blood, taken before dendritic cell vaccination. The receptor was isolated from a human donor with glioblastoma. V gene TRBV10-3 combines with J gene TRBJ2-3; 11 bases align to TRBD2. The CDR3 loop reads CAISLTSGAYTDTQYF. As DNA, the CDR3 is TGTGCCATCAGTTTGACTAGCGGGGCTTACACAGATACGCAGTATTTT.